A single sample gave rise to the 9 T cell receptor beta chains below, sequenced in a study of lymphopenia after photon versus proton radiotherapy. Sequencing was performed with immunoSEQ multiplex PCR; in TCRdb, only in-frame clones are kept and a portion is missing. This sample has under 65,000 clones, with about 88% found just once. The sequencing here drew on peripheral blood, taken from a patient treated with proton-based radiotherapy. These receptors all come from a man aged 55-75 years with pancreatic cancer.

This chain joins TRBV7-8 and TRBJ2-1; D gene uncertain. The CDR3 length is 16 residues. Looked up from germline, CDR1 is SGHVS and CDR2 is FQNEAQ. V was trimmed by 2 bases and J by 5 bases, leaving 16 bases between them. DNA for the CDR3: TGTGCCAGCAGCTTATATCGGGCCCCCGGAGACAATGAGCAGTTCTTC. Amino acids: CASSLYRAPGDNEQFF.

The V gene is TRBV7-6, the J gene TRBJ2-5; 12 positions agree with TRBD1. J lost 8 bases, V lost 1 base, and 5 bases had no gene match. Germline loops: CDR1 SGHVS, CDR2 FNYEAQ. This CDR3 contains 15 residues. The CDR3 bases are TGTGCCAGCAGCTTAGTGGGGACAGGGGGCGCAACCCAGTACTTC. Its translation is CASSLVGTGGATQYF.

CDR3 coding DNA: TGTGCCAGCAGCTTATACCAGGGATCCGTTCAGCCCCAGCATTTT. This gives the protein CASSLYQGSVQPQHF. V is TRBV7-2 and J is TRBJ1-5; a weak D match, TRBD1 (5 bases). V was shortened by 2 bases and J by 6 bases, with 14 bases between the two germline ends. Germline V gene sequence: CDR1 SGHTA, CDR2 FQGNSA. There are 15 residues in the CDR3.

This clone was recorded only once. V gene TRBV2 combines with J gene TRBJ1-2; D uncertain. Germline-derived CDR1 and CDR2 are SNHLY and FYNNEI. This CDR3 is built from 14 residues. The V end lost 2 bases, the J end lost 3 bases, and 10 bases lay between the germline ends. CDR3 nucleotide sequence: TGTGCCAGCAGTGAACGGTCGAACCACTATGGCTACACCTTC. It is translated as CASSERSNHYGYTF.

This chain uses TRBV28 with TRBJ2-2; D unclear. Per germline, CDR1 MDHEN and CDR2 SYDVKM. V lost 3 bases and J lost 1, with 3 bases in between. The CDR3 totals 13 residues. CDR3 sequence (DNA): TGTGCCAGCAGTTTTAAGAACACCGGGGAGCTGTTTTTT. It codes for CASSFKNTGELFF. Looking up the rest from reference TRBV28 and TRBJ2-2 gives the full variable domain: DVKVTQSSRYLVKRTGEKVFLECVQDMDHENMFWYRQDPGLGLRLIYFSYDVKMKEKGDIPEGYSVSREKKERFSLILESASTNQTSMYLCASSFKNTGELFFGEGSRLTVL.

The chain's CDR3 is CASSLKQGREETQYF. DNA for the CDR3: TGTGCCAGCAGCTTAAAGCAGGGACGAGAGGAGACCCAGTACTTC. This chain connects TRBV11-3 to TRBJ2-5; D tentatively reads TRBD1 or TRBD2 (5 bases each). CDR1 SGHNT and CDR2 YENEEA come from the germline V gene. The ends were cut back, 2 bases at V and 5 bases at J, with 15 bases in the middle. The CDR3 sequence is 15 residues long. Combining the CDR3 with reference TRBV11-3 and TRBJ2-5 gives the whole variable domain EAGVVQSPRYKIIEKKQPVAFWCNPISGHNTLYWYLQNLGQGPELLIRYENEEAVDDSQLPKDRFSAERLKGVDSTLKIQPAELGDSAVYLCASSLKQGREETQYFGPGTRLLVL.

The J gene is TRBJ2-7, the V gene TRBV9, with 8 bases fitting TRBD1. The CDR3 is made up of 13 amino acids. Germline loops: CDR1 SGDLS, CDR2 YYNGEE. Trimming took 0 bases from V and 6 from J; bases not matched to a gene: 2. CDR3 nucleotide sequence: TGTGCCAGCAGCGTAGGGACAGGGATCGAGCAGTACTTC. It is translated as CASSVGTGIEQYF.

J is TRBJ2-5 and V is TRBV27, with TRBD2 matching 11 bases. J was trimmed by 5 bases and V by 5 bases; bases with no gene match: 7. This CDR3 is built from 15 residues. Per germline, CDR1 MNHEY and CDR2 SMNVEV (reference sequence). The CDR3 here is CASSISGRGTETQYF. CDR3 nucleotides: TGTGCCAGCAGTATTAGCGGGAGGGGCACGGAGACCCAGTACTTC.

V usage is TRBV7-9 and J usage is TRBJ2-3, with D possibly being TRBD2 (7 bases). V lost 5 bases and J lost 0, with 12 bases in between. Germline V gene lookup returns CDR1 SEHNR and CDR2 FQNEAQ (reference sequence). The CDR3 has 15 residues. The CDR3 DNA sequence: TGTGCCAGCAGCCCGAAGGGGGGGAGCACAGATACGCAGTATTTT. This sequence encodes CASSPKGGSTDTQYF. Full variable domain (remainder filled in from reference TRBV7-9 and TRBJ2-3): DTGVSQNPRHKITKRGQNVTFRCDPISEHNRLYWYRQTLGQGPEFLTYFQNEAQLEKSRLLSDRFSAERPKGSFSTLEIQRTEQGDSAMYLCASSPKGGSTDTQYFGPGTRLTVL.